This T cell receptor (beta chain) came from a study of T cells in Graves' hyperthyroidism and ophthalmopathy. Study-level points and caveats: Separation of ophthalmopathy from stable hyperthyroidism was achieved by a 13 V-J model.

TCR beta CDR3 sequences were amplified from RNA transcripts. First-round RT-PCR with HTBI primers amplified the TCR CDR3 region. TCRdb fed the multiplex PCR reads into MiXCR, producing one record per CDR3 protein. Among 800,000 or so distinct CDR3 sequences listed, about 38% were seen once. The CDR3 runs to 15 residues. Trimming pared 7 bases from V and 1 base from J, leaving 13 bases between. Germline assignment: CDR1 SNHLY and CDR2 FYNNEI. On this clonotype: The antigen is unknown.

This TCR was sampled from a man younger than 35 with Graves' hyperthyroidism. The chain has TRBV2 and TRBJ2-2; D is possibly TRBD1 (6 bases). The sample was blood. The CDR3 loop is CASKAQGMNTGELFF. CDR3 in DNA: TGTGCCAGCAAGGCTCAGGGGATGAACACCGGGGAGCTGTTTTTT.